The 23 T cell receptor beta chains listed next were all sequenced from one sample in a study of blood T cell repertoires in COVID-19. TCRdb's table, derived via immunoSEQ multiplex PCR, lists solely in-frame clones and lacks some. The sample has 130,000 or so clones, 88% seen once; the top ten hold more than 1.5%. Source material: peripheral blood. Source of these receptors: a woman aged 60-70 years with acute or convalescent COVID-19.

The V call is TRBV30, the J call TRBJ1-4, with D maybe TRBD1 (5 bases). CDR1 is GTSNPN and CDR2 is SVGIG in the germline V gene (reference sequence). V shed 3 bases and J shed 0 bases, with 5 bases lying between them. CDR3 length equals 13 residues. CDR3 protein: CAWRDTTNEKLFF. The CDR3 DNA follows: TGTGCCTGGAGGGACACAACTAATGAAAAACTGTTTTTT. Supplemented by reference TRBV30 and TRBJ1-4, the full variable domain reads SQTIHQWPATLVQPVGSPLSLECTVEGTSNPNLYWYRQAAGRGLQLLFYSVGIGQISSEVPQNLSASRPQDRQFILSSKKLLLSDSGFYLCAWRDTTNEKLFFGSGTQLSVL.

The chain recombines TRBV4-2 with TRBJ1-5, with D uncertain. In germline, CDR1 is LGHNA, CDR2 YNFKEQ. Trimming shortened V by 2 bases and J by 3 bases, and 14 bases separated the two germline ends. This CDR3 is built from 16 residues. The CDR3 spells CASSQTTRGDNQPQHF. The DNA for the CDR3 is TGTGCCAGCAGCCAAACGACCCGGGGTGACAATCAGCCCCAGCATTTT.

J is TRBJ2-3 and V is TRBV11-3, with 11 bases fitting TRBD2. J gave up 2 bases and V 5 bases, and 9 bases lay outside the gene matches. This CDR3 is 17 amino acids long. Per germline, CDR1 SGHNT and CDR2 YENEEA. CDR3 in DNA: TGTGCCAGCAGCGATAGTTTAGCGGGGGGGAACACAGATACGCAGTATTTT. This translates into CASSDSLAGGNTDTQYF.

The CDR3 nucleotides read TGTGCCAGCAGTGAAAGTAGCGGGGGGGCGCCAGAGACCCAGTACTTC. As protein: CASSESSGGAPETQYF. This sequence joins TRBV2 and TRBJ2-5; the match to TRBD2 covers 11 bases. V lost 2 bases and J lost 4; bases outside the gene matches: 6. CDR1 and CDR2 (germline): SNHLY, FYNNEI. The CDR3 is made up of 16 amino acids.

The chain combines TRBV12-3 or TRBV12-4 with TRBJ1-2, with D uncertain. Trimming cost V 2 bases and J 9 bases, with 13 bases left between them. The CDR3 has 13 residues. CDR3 sequence (DNA): TGTGCCAGCAGTTTAACAGTCGGCGATAGCTACACCTTC. Translating gives CASSLTVGDSYTF.

The chain joins TRBV27 to TRBJ1-2; a weak D match, TRBD1 (5 bases). V was clipped by 2 bases and J by 5 bases, with 12 bases between them. Germline V CDR1 and CDR2: MNHEY, SMNVEV (reference sequence). This CDR3 comprises 14 residues. The DNA for the CDR3 is TGTGCCAGCAGTTTACAGGGTACAATGTATGGCTACACCTTC. Its translation is CASSLQGTMYGYTF.

The J gene is TRBJ1-1, the V gene TRBV29-1, with 10 bases lining up with TRBD1. Germline lookup yields CDR1 SQVTM and CDR2 ANQGSEA. With V trimmed by 7 bases and J by 7 bases, 12 bases remained unmatched. The CDR3 length is 14 residues. The CDR3 nucleotides are TGCAGCGCCGTAGGGACAGGGGAAAGGATTGAAGCTTTCTTT. As protein: CSAVGTGERIEAFF.

V and J are TRBV7-2 and TRBJ2-6, with 9 bases aligning to TRBD1. V dropped 5 bases and J dropped 2; count of bases not matched to a gene: 4. CDR1 is SGHTA, CDR2 FQGNSA, per germline. CDR3 size: 16 residues. The CDR3 DNA is TGTGCCAGCAGCACACGACAGGGGGCTGGGGCCAACGTCCTGACTTTC. Encoded protein: CASSTRQGAGANVLTF.

The chain recombines TRBV6-2 or TRBV6-3 with TRBJ1-2; the D gene is possibly TRBD1 (6 bases). This CDR3 is 15 amino acids long. V lost 2 bases to trimming and J lost 3 bases, with 13 bases between them. Germline V gene sequence: CDR1 MNHEY, CDR2 SVGEGT. The CDR3 coding sequence is TGTGCCAGCAGTTACCAACACCGACAGGACTATGGCTACACCTTC. It yields the protein CASSYQHRQDYGYTF.

The chain has TRBV4-3 and TRBJ1-2; D remains ambiguous. Per the germline V gene, CDR1 is LGHNA and CDR2 is YSLEER. There are 13 residues in the CDR3. V was clipped by 1 base and J by 4 bases, with 7 bases between them. The CDR3 is CASSQVGSYGYTF. DNA of the CDR3: TGCGCCAGCAGCCAAGTGGGGAGCTATGGCTACACCTTC.

This clone was seen a single time. V and J are TRBV7-9 and TRBJ1-1, with D unresolved. Germline CDR1 SEHNR, CDR2 FQNEAQ (reference sequence). There are 15 residues in the CDR3. V lost 5 bases, J lost 2 bases, and 15 bases lay in between. The CDR3 is CASSPGRSYNTEAFF. The CDR3 coding sequence is TGTGCCAGCAGCCCCGGCCGGAGCTATAACACTGAAGCTTTCTTT.

This clone was observed a handful of times. CDR3 protein: CASSHPWTGSTDTQYF. The CDR3 coding sequence is TGTGCCAGCAGTCATCCGTGGACAGGGAGCACAGATACGCAGTATTTT. The J gene is TRBJ2-3, the V gene TRBV27; TRBD1 agrees at 8 bases. This CDR3 comprises 16 residues. After removal of 5 bases from V and 0 bases from J, the junction contained 7 bases not matched to a gene. Germline values: CDR1 MNHEY, CDR2 SMNVEV (reference sequence).

The V call is TRBV3-1 (or the pseudogene TRBV3-2), the J call TRBJ2-3; 7 bases match TRBD1. V gave up 4 bases and J gave up 6 bases; unmatched junction bases: 7. Germline V gene sequence: CDR1 LGHDT, CDR2 YNNKEL (reference sequence). The CDR3 contains 14 residues. Here the CDR3 reads CASSLRTGSDTQYF. The DNA for the CDR3 is TGTGCCAGCAGCCTACGGACAGGCTCCGATACGCAGTATTTT.

The chain links TRBV4-3 to TRBJ1-4; D gene uncertain. CDR1 and CDR2 from the germline V gene are LGHNA and YSLEER. The V end lost 3 bases, the J end lost 7 bases, and 12 bases lay between the germline ends. The CDR3 runs 14 residues. The CDR3, as DNA: TGCGCCAGCAGCCAGCACCGGGAGGGTGAAAAACTGTTTTTT. This gives the protein CASSQHREGEKLFF.

The chain is built from TRBV6-5 and TRBJ1-2; 7 nucleotides match TRBD1. The V gene end was trimmed by 5 bases and the J gene end by 3 bases; junction bases not matched to a gene: 3. This CDR3 is built from 13 residues. CDR1 is MNHEY, CDR2 SVGAGI, per germline. The CDR3 DNA is TGTGCCAGCAGTCCCGGACAGGACTATGGCTACACCTTC. Translation gives CASSPGQDYGYTF.

The chain combines TRBV7-2 with TRBJ2-2, with no clear D. Germline V gives CDR1 SGHTA, CDR2 FQGNSA. V was pared by 4 bases and J by 7 bases, with 16 bases between. The CDR3 covers 15 residues. The CDR3 protein is CASSSLSLEVGELFF. The CDR3 bases are TGTGCCAGCAGCTCCCTATCCCTAGAAGTCGGGGAGCTGTTTTTT.

The chain uses TRBV7-2 and TRBJ2-6; D call uncertain. Germline lookup yields CDR1 SGHTA and CDR2 FQGNSA. CDR3 size: 17 residues. The V gene lost 2 bases and the J gene lost 4 bases, with 15 bases spanning the gap. In DNA, the CDR3 is TGTGCCAGCAGCTTAAATGGTTTGGGCGCCGGGGCCAACGTCCTGACTTTC. It is translated as CASSLNGLGAGANVLTF. Looking up the rest from reference TRBV7-2 and TRBJ2-6 gives the full variable domain: GAGVSQSPSNKVTEKGKDVELRCDPISGHTALYWYRQSLGQGLEFLIYFQGNSAPDKSGLPSDRFSAERTGGSVSTLTIQRTQQEDSAVYLCASSLNGLGAGANVLTFGAGSRLTVL.

The chain couples TRBV28 to TRBJ1-4; the D gene is possibly TRBD1 (5 bases). Germline CDR1 reads MDHEN; CDR2 reads SYDVKM. CDR3 length: 14 residues. V lost 1 base and J 7 bases, leaving 10 bases between the germline ends. In DNA, the CDR3 is TGTGCCAGCAGTTTATTGGGGGGTACTGAAAAACTGTTTTTT. It codes for CASSLLGGTEKLFF.

The chain employs TRBV27 and TRBJ2-5; 11 nucleotides match TRBD1. Germline V gene sequence: CDR1 MNHEY, CDR2 SMNVEV (reference sequence). CDR3 length: 15 amino acids. The junction had 4 bases not matched to a gene; V was cut back by 4 bases and J by 3 bases. CDR3 nucleotides: TGTGCCAGCAGTTCCCTGGGACAGGGGGAAGAGACCCAGTACTTC. Protein product: CASSSLGQGEETQYF.

This clone appeared a single time. This chain joins TRBV28 and TRBJ2-1; no clear D. The CDR3 runs to 14 residues. Germline loops: CDR1 MDHEN, CDR2 SYDVKM. Trimming took off 5 bases at V and 7 bases at J, with 15 bases between the two ends. Here the CDR3 DNA reads TGTGCCAGCAGTCCGAGTTTGGGCCGGAATGAGCAGTTCTTC. Translated: CASSPSLGRNEQFF. The whole variable domain, remainder taken from reference TRBV28 and TRBJ2-1, is DVKVTQSSRYLVKRTGEKVFLECVQDMDHENMFWYRQDPGLGLRLIYFSYDVKMKEKGDIPEGYSVSREKKERFSLILESASTNQTSMYLCASSPSLGRNEQFFGPGTRLTVL.

This clone was seen only once. J is TRBJ1-1 and V is TRBV20-1; TRBD1 is a possible D gene (6 bases). The CDR3 is 11 amino acids. V dropped 6 bases and J dropped 11 bases, with 16 bases sitting between them. The germline V gene has CDR1 DFQATT and CDR2 SNEGSKA (reference sequence). The CDR3 DNA reads TGCAGTGCGCGAGGCGGGGGCGTTGCTTTCTTT. It codes for CSARGGGVAFF.

This chain connects TRBV5-1 to TRBJ1-2, with D possibly TRBD1 on 6 matching bases. V gave up 0 bases and J gave up 5 bases, with 14 bases separating them. Germline V gene data show CDR1 as SGHRS and CDR2 as YFSETQ. The CDR3 has 15 residues. This chain's CDR3 is CASSLEEGGRYGYTF. The CDR3 DNA reads as TGCGCCAGCAGCTTGGAAGAAGGGGGAAGGTATGGCTACACCTTC.

V is TRBV12-3 or TRBV12-4 and J is TRBJ1-2; 7 nucleotides align to TRBD1. This CDR3 region has 12 residues. Trimming took 1 base from V and 8 from J; bases not matched to a gene: 1. CDR3 sequence: CASSLGQGGYTF. The CDR3 DNA reads as TGTGCCAGCAGTTTAGGACAGGGCGGCTACACCTTC.